Reported below is one T cell receptor beta chain. In the authors' methods: Amplification of reference gene primers was used by the study to estimate nucleated cell counts. Assay used: immunoSEQ multiplex PCR; TCRdb lists only in-frame clones, some missing. Clone size and the V and J calls come from that table; the DNA yielded D and trimming. The sample contains about 320,000 clones, about nine tenths of which appear only once. This record belongs to a study of blood T cell repertoires in COVID-19. Turning to the study itself: Researchers got acute and convalescent COVID-19 samples from the United States, Italy and Spain. In each case, the material was cDNA or gDNA derived from T cells, B-cell-depleted T cells, or PBMCs.

Germline V gene data show CDR1 as LNHDA and CDR2 as SQIVND (reference sequence). The CDR3 runs to 16 residues. V lost 6 bases, J lost 9 bases, and 15 bases stayed unmatched. Researchers sorted participants into cohorts using their self-reported clinical history. The rearrangement links TRBV19 to TRBJ1-5, with 9 bases aligning to TRBD1. The origin of this receptor is a man aged 60 to 69 who had recovered from COVID-19. The sequenced material came from PBMCs or T cells enriched from blood (not recorded which). CDR3 DNA sequence: TGTGCCAGTAGGACCAGTCGAGACAGGGGGGCGAGGCCCCAGCATTTT. Translation: CASRTSRDRGARPQHF.